The present TCR beta chain was sequenced within a study of T cells after yellow fever vaccination. The CDR3 is made up of 16 amino acids. V lost 4 bases to trimming and J lost 4 bases; unmatched junction nucleotides: 8. Germline V gene sequence: CDR1 SGHRS, CDR2 YFSETQ. The sample holds a few counts of this clonotype. The antigen remains undetermined. Findings and caveats of the study: Clonotypes shared by both compartments, CD4 and CD8, made up a small share.

TCRdb processed the 5' RACE reads anew with MiXCR; each CDR3 protein has one entry. The table shows roughly 400,000 distinct CDR3 sequences, with roughly a sixth occurring only once. The genes are TRBV5-1 and TRBJ1-2; 12 positions agree with TRBD1. This sequence was found in a man aged 18 to 29 who received the YFV17D yellow fever vaccine. The material was PBMCs, obtained before the yellow fever booster vaccination. As DNA, the CDR3 is TGCGCCAGCAGCCCGGAAGGGACAGGGGGCCTCTATGGCTACACCTTC. Translation: CASSPEGTGGLYGYTF.